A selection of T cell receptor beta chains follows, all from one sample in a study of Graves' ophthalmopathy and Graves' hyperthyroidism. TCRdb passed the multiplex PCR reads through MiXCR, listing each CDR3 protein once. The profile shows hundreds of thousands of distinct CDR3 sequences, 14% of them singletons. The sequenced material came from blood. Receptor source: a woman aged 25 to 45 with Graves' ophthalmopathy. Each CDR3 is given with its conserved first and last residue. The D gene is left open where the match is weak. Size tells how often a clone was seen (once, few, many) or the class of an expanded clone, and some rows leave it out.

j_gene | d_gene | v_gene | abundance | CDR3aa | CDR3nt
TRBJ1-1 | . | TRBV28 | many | CASWGDGNTEAFF | TGTGCCAGTTGGGGAGACGGGAACACTGAAGCTTTCTTT
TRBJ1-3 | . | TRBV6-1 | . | CASTGIGNTIYF | TGTGCCAGCACTGGGATCGGAAACACCATATATTTT
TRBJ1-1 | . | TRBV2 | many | CASSVRVDTEAFF | TGTGCCAGCAGTGTCAGGGTCGACACTGAAGCTTTCTTT
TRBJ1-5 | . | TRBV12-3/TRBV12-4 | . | CASSLAGGLQPQHF | TGTGCCAGCAGTTTAGCGGGGGGATTACAGCCCCAGCATTTT
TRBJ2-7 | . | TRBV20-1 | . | CSATGGTYEQYF | TGCAGTGCTACCGGCGGGACCTACGAGCAGTACTTC
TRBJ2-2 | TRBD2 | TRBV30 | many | CAWSVASGPNTGELFF | TGTGCCTGGAGTGTGGCTAGCGGGCCGAACACCGGGGAGCTGTTTTTT
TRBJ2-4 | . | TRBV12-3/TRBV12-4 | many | CASSSPGPNIKYF | TGTGCCAGCAGTTCCCCGGGCCCAAACATTAAGTACTTC
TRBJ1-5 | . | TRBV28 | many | CASSLTGRPTYSNQPQHF | TGTGCCAGCAGTTTAACCGGTCGGCCAACGTATAGCAATCAGCCCCAGCATTTT
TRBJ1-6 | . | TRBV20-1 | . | CSAPWEGAYNSPLHF | TGCAGTGCCCCGTGGGAGGGCGCCTATAATTCACCCCTCCACTTT
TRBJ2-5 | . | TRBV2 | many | CASSDQYQETQYF | TGTGCCAGCAGTGACCAGTACCAAGAGACCCAGTACTTC
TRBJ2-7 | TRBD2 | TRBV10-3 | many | CAIRGGSTYEQYF | TGTGCCATCCGCGGCGGGAGTACCTACGAGCAGTACTTC
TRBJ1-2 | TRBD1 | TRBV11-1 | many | CASSWDSHPPLAYGYTF | TGTGCCAGCAGCTGGGACAGCCATCCTCCCCTCGCTTATGGCTACACCTTC
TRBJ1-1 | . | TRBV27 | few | CASSFRGGTESFF | TGTGCCAGCAGTTTTCGAGGGGGTACTGAATCTTTCTTT
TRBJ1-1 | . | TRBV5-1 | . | CASRPDGGTEAFF | TGCGCCAGCAGACCAGACGGGGGCACTGAAGCTTTCTTT
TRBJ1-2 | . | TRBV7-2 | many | CASRPRGGFGYTF | TGTGCCAGCAGACCCCGCGGGGGGTTTGGCTACACCTTC
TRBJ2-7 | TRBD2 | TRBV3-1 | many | CASSQSGGSGSYEQYF | TGTGCCAGCAGCCAAAGCGGCGGGAGTGGCTCCTACGAGCAGTACTTC
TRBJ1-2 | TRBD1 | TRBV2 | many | CASTPLGGAEGYTF | TGTGCCAGCACTCCCCTAGGGGGCGCGGAAGGCTACACCTTC
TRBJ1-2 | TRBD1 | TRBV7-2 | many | CASSLGGTVTYGYTF | TGTGCCAGCAGCTTAGGGGGGACAGTTACCTATGGCTACACCTTC
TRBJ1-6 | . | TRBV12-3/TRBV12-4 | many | CASSFVGGMNSPLHF | TGTGCCAGCAGTTTCGTGGGCGGAATGAATTCACCCCTCCACTTT
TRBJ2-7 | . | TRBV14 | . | CASSRYRGLSSYEQYF | TGTGCCAGCAGCCGCTACAGGGGACTAAGCTCCTACGAGCAGTACTTC
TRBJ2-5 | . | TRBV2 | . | CASNYTQEAQYF | TGTGCCAGCAATTACACCCAAGAGGCCCAGTACTTC
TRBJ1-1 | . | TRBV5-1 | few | CASSLEGGHGTEAFF | TGCGCCAGCAGCTTGGAGGGGGGGCATGGCACTGAAGCTTTCTTT
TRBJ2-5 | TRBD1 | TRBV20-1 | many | CSARDPGTGGLETQYF | TGCAGTGCTAGAGATCCTGGGACAGGGGGTTTGGAGACCCAGTACTTC
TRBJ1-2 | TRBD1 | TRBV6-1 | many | CASSEGTGNLYGYTF | TGTGCCAGCAGTGAAGGGACAGGCAACCTCTATGGCTACACCTTC
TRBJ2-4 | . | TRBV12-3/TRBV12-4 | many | CASSDNSENIQYF | TGTGCCAGCAGTGACAATTCTGAAAACATTCAGTACTTC
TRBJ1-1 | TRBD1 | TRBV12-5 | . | CASGLDRGEAFF | TGTGCTAGTGGTTTGGACAGGGGCGAAGCTTTCTTT
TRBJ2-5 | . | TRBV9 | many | CASSVVGSPQETQYF | TGTGCCAGCAGCGTAGTAGGGAGCCCCCAAGAGACCCAGTACTTC
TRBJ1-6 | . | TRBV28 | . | CASRTGEGRSPLHF | TGTGCCAGCAGGACCGGGGAGGGGCGGTCACCCCTCCACTTT
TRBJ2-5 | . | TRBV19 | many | CASSIASPFGETQYF | TGTGCCAGTAGTATTGCTAGCCCCTTTGGAGAGACCCAGTACTTC
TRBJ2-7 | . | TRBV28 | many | CASTSDSYEQYF | TGTGCCAGCACGTCAGACTCCTACGAGCAGTACTTC
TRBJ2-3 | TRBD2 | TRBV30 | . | CAFQLAGVLTDTQYF | TGTGCCTTCCAACTAGCGGGAGTACTCACAGATACGCAGTATTTT
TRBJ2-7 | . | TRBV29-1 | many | CSVEASREQYF | TGCAGCGTTGAAGCCTCACGCGAGCAGTACTTC
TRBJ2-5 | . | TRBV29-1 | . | CSVVVQETQYF | TGCAGCGTTGTCGTCCAAGAGACCCAGTACTTC
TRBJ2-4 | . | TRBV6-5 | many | CASSYSGGLSTESIKYF | TGTGCCAGCAGTTACTCAGGCGGCCTCTCTACGGAGAGCATTAAGTACTTC
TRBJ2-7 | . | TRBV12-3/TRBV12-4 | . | CASSLVLDTYEQYF | TGTGCCAGCAGTTTAGTTCTAGATACCTACGAGCAGTACTTC
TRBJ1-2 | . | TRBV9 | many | CASSVGAGTNYGYTF | TGTGCCAGCAGCGTAGGGGCAGGAACTAACTATGGCTACACCTTC
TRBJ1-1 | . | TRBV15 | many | CATSNNYLQGTNTEAFF | TGTGCCACCAGCAATAATTACCTCCAGGGGACGAACACTGAAGCTTTCTTT
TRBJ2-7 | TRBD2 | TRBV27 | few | CASSPYNRNSGGMYEQYF | TGTGCCAGCAGTCCATACAACCGAAATAGCGGGGGAATGTACGAGCAGTACTTC
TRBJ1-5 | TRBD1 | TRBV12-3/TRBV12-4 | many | CASSKRGQGAPSNQPQHF | TGTGCCAGCAGTAAACGGGGACAGGGGGCGCCTAGCAATCAGCCCCAGCATTTT
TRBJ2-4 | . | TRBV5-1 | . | CASSLGWESRIQYF | TGCGCCAGCAGCTTGGGATGGGAATCCCGCATTCAGTACTTC
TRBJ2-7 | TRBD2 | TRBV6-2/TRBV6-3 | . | CASSYSTLTSGSTYEQYF | TGTGCCAGCAGTTACTCGACACTTACTAGCGGGAGTACCTACGAGCAGTACTTC
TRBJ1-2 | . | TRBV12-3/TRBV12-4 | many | CASSLAVSLYTF | TGTGCCAGCAGTTTAGCGGTCAGCCTCTACACCTTC
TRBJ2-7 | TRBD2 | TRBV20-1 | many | CSASLAGGPYEQYF | TGCAGTGCTAGTCTAGCGGGGGGTCCCTACGAGCAGTACTTC
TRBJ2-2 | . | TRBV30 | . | CARSPHGFTGELFF | TGTGCCCGGTCCCCGCACGGGTTCACCGGGGAGCTGTTTTTT
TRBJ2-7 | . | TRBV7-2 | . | CASSQSTAYEQYF | TGTGCCAGCAGCCAGAGTACAGCCTACGAGCAGTACTTC
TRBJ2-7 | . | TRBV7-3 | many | CASSFDSDYEQYF | TGTGCCAGCAGCTTTGATAGCGACTACGAGCAGTACTTC
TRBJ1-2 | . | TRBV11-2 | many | CASSSTPLGGYTF | TGTGCCAGCAGCTCAACCCCGTTAGGTGGCTACACCTTC
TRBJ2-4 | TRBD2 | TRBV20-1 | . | CSASGGGNIQYF | TGCAGTGCTAGCGGCGGGGGAAACATTCAGTACTTC